Listed below are T cell receptor beta chains from one sample, sequenced in a study of blood T cell repertoires in COVID-19. Sequencing used immunoSEQ multiplex PCR; TCRdb keeps in-frame clones, though not all of them. Among about 220,000 clones listed, 70% to 85% were seen once. Sequencing used PBMCs or T cells enriched from blood (not recorded which). The receptors derive from a woman aged 40 to 50 with acute COVID-19. Both conserved end residues are part of each CDR3. D genes are given only for firm matches. Clone sizes are given selectively: once, few, many, or a class where the clone is expanded.

>TRBV16|TRBD1|TRBJ1-2|16|.
CASSQSRRTGYYGYTF
TGTGCCAGCAGCCAATCGCGGCGGACAGGGTACTATGGCTACACCTTC
>TRBV11-3|TRBD2|TRBJ2-3|17|.
CASSQTGTTRRTDTQYF
TGTGCCAGCAGCCAGACGGGGACTACCCGGCGCACAGATACGCAGTATTTT
>TRBV7-9|.|TRBJ2-3|14|.
CASSRSTSTDTQYF
TGTGCCAGCAGCCGTTCCACTAGCACAGATACGCAGTATTTT
>TRBV28|.|TRBJ1-1|15|few
CASSTHGGASTEAFF
TGTGCCAGCAGTACCCATGGGGGGGCAAGCACTGAAGCTTTCTTT
>TRBV2|TRBD1|TRBJ1-5|15|few
CASRPDTGAAQPQHF
TGTGCCAGCAGACCCGATACAGGGGCGGCACAGCCCCAGCATTTT
>TRBV19|TRBD2|TRBJ2-1|15|.
CASSPGLALYNEQFF
TGTGCCAGTAGCCCGGGACTAGCGTTATACAATGAGCAGTTCTTC
>TRBV30|.|TRBJ2-5|16|.
CAWSITDRFLRETQYF
TGTGCCTGGAGTATTACCGACAGGTTCCTGAGGGAGACCCAGTACTTC
>TRBV29-1|TRBD2|TRBJ2-5|13|few
CSGSGGPQETQYF
TGCAGCGGTAGCGGGGGACCCCAAGAGACCCAGTACTTC
>TRBV19|.|TRBJ1-5|16|many
CARPVRERPDNQPQHF
TGTGCCAGGCCCGTGAGAGAGAGGCCAGACAATCAGCCCCAGCATTTT
>TRBV11-1|.|TRBJ2-7|15|.
CASSPLLAVHYEQYF
TGTGCCAGCAGCCCCCTTCTGGCGGTTCACTACGAGCAGTACTTC
>TRBV5-1|TRBD2|TRBJ2-3|17|.
CASPHGLAGGNTDTQYF
TGCGCCAGCCCCCATGGGCTAGCGGGGGGAAACACAGATACGCAGTATTTT
>TRBV28|.|TRBJ1-4|15|many
CASSAGIPTNEKLFF
TGTGCCAGCAGCGCGGGGATCCCAACTAATGAAAAACTGTTTTTT
>TRBV10-3|TRBD1|TRBJ1-5|16|.
CAISEGTGNGNQPQHF
TGTGCCATCAGTGAGGGGACAGGGAATGGCAATCAGCCCCAGCATTTT
>TRBV28|.|TRBJ2-7|13|.
CASSLRGRGEQYF
TGTGCCAGCAGTTTAAGGGGCAGGGGCGAGCAGTACTTC
>TRBV7-2|.|TRBJ1-3|17|few
CASSSRTALGSGNTIYF
TGTGCCAGCAGCTCGCGGACAGCTCTGGGCTCTGGAAACACCATATATTTT
>TRBV10-1|TRBD1|TRBJ1-6|13|few
CASRGQGNSPLHF
TGCGCCAGCAGGGGACAGGGAAATTCACCCCTCCACTTT
>TRBV7-2|.|TRBJ1-5|16|.
CASSLGGLVGDQPQHF
TGTGCCAGCAGCTTAGGGGGACTCGTGGGGGATCAGCCCCAGCATTTT
>TRBV2|.|TRBJ2-5|13|.
CASKRGEQETQYF
TGTGCCAGCAAAAGGGGCGAGCAGGAGACCCAGTACTTC
>TRBV10-2|TRBD1|TRBJ2-7|15|.
CASSEVRTGVHEQYF
TGCGCCAGCAGTGAGGTCAGGACAGGGGTCCACGAGCAGTACTTC
>TRBV7-2|.|TRBJ2-3|13|.
CASTPTSTDTQYF
TGTGCCAGCACCCCCACAAGCACAGATACGCAGTATTTT
>TRBV7-9|TRBD1|TRBJ2-7|15|.
CASSSGQGFSYEQYF
TGTGCCAGCAGTTCCGGACAGGGTTTCTCCTACGAGCAGTACTTC
>TRBV27|TRBD1|TRBJ2-1|15|.
CASSLSAGGVPEQFF
TGTGCCAGCAGTTTATCGGCAGGGGGAGTCCCTGAGCAGTTCTTC
>TRBV1|.|TRBJ1-5|16|.
CTRRRTGQGVNQPQHF
TGCACCAGACGGCGGACAGGGCAGGGGGTTAATCAGCCCCAGCATTTT
>TRBV18|TRBD2|TRBJ2-7|16|.
CASSPPPSGGAYEQYF
TGTGCCAGCTCACCACCCCCTAGCGGGGGGGCCTACGAGCAGTACTTC
>TRBV14|.|TRBJ2-3|13|once
CASSHPFTDTQYF
TGTGCCAGCAGCCACCCTTTCACAGATACGCAGTATTTT
>TRBV18|.|TRBJ1-3|17|once
CASSPLSGSTSGNTIYF
TGTGCCAGCTCACCACTCTCAGGCTCAACGTCTGGAAACACCATATATTTT
>TRBV5-4|TRBD1|TRBJ1-2|14|.
CASSGPETGGGYTF
TGTGCCAGCAGCGGCCCCGAGACAGGGGGTGGCTACACCTTC
>TRBV11-2|.|TRBJ2-7|15|few
CASSLVQDSKYEQYF
TGTGCCAGCAGCTTAGTACAGGATTCAAAGTACGAGCAGTACTTC
>TRBV5-1|TRBD1|TRBJ2-1|14|.
CASSIGQVVGEQFF
TGCGCCAGCAGCATTGGACAGGTTGTTGGGGAGCAGTTCTTC
>TRBV7-2|.|TRBJ2-7|14|.
CASSLLLVPPEQYF
TGTGCCAGCAGCTTGCTGCTAGTTCCCCCCGAGCAGTACTTC
>TRBV6-5|.|TRBJ1-1|14|.
CASRPTGANTEAFF
TGTGCCAGCAGACCGACAGGAGCGAACACTGAAGCTTTCTTT
>TRBV6-5|TRBD1|TRBJ2-7|14|.
CASSLGDRGYEQYF
TGTGCCAGCAGTCTAGGGGACAGGGGCTACGAGCAGTACTTC
>TRBV2|TRBD1|TRBJ1-2|13|few
CASRAGGFYGYTF
TGTGCCAGCAGGGCAGGGGGTTTCTATGGCTACACCTTC
>TRBV4-3|TRBD2|TRBJ2-1|14|.
CASSQVGGVDEQFF
TGCGCCAGCAGCCAGGTCGGGGGGGTGGATGAGCAGTTCTTC
>TRBV11-2|.|TRBJ1-2|16|few
CASSPLRGRTNYGYTF
TGTGCCAGCAGCCCCCTAAGGGGCAGAACTAACTATGGCTACACCTTC
>TRBV30|.|TRBJ2-1|13|few
CAGLRLADNEQFF
TGTGCCGGCCTCAGGCTAGCAGACAATGAGCAGTTCTTC
>TRBV14|.|TRBJ2-7|17|once
CASSQDNVGGTHYEQYF
TGTGCCAGCAGCCAAGATAATGTCGGGGGAACACACTACGAGCAGTACTTC
>TRBV5-1|TRBD1|TRBJ2-7|13|once
CASSSGTVYEQYF
TGCGCCAGCAGCTCGGGGACAGTCTACGAGCAGTACTTC
>TRBV7-9|.|TRBJ1-2|15|.
CASSPAQGRHYGYTF
TGTGCCAGCAGCCCAGCCCAGGGGCGGCACTATGGCTACACCTTC
>TRBV7-2|.|TRBJ2-3|13|.
CASSYTGYDTQYF
TGTGCCAGCAGCTACACAGGGTACGATACGCAGTATTTT
>TRBV19|.|TRBJ1-6|15|.
CASSWQGEGNSPLHF
TGTGCCAGTAGTTGGCAGGGCGAAGGGAATTCACCCCTCCACTTT
>TRBV5-5|TRBD1|TRBJ1-1|15|few
CASSPPGQVNTEAFF
TGTGCCAGCAGCCCTCCGGGACAGGTGAACACTGAAGCTTTCTTT
>TRBV5-1|.|TRBJ2-5|12|.
CASSFDQETQYF
TGCGCCAGCAGCTTCGACCAAGAGACCCAGTACTTC
>TRBV30|TRBD1|TRBJ1-1|15|.
CAWSVDPGGGTEAFF
TGTGCCTGGAGTGTAGATCCAGGGGGCGGGACTGAAGCTTTCTTT
>TRBV6-1|TRBD2|TRBJ2-3|15|once
CASSDSGVVADTQYF
TGTGCCAGCAGTGATAGCGGGGTAGTAGCAGATACGCAGTATTTT
>TRBV28|TRBD1|TRBJ2-1|16|.
CASSSTGTGGHNEQFF
TGTGCCAGCAGTTCTACCGGGACAGGGGGACACAATGAGCAGTTCTTC
>TRBV5-1|.|TRBJ1-5|13|.
CASSLERFQPQHF
TGCGCCAGCAGCTTGGAACGGTTCCAGCCCCAGCATTTT
>TRBV12-3/TRBV12-4|.|TRBJ2-7|13|.
CASLTGIWGEQYF
TGTGCCAGCCTTACAGGGATCTGGGGCGAGCAGTACTTC
>TRBV30|.|TRBJ1-6|11|.
CAWETGSALHF
TGTGCCTGGGAAACAGGGAGTGCCCTCCACTTT
>TRBV10-2|TRBD1|TRBJ2-1|13|.
CAIRRQGSDEQFF
TGCGCCATTAGAAGACAGGGGAGCGATGAGCAGTTCTTC
>TRBV7-3|.|TRBJ2-1|16|.
CASSLNSAGSYNEQFF
TGTGCCAGCAGCTTAAATTCGGCGGGATCCTACAATGAGCAGTTCTTC
>TRBV24-1|.|TRBJ2-1|15|.
CATSEVLAKKNEQFF
TGTGCCACCAGTGAAGTTCTAGCAAAAAAGAATGAGCAGTTCTTC
>TRBV21-1|.|TRBJ1-1|14|once
CASSKGRQGAEAFF
TGTGCCAGCAGCAAAGGGAGACAGGGGGCTGAAGCTTTCTTT
>TRBV3-1/TRBV3-2|.|TRBJ2-7|14|.
CASSHLADTYEQYF
TGTGCCAGCAGCCATCTCGCCGACACCTACGAGCAGTACTTC
>TRBV6-5|.|TRBJ1-1|12|.
CATKGGYPEAFF
TGTGCCACCAAAGGGGGTTACCCTGAAGCTTTCTTT
>TRBV19|TRBD2|TRBJ2-1|14|.
CASSTSGGVNEQFF
TGTGCCAGCTCAACTAGCGGGGGGGTAAATGAGCAGTTCTTC
>TRBV20-1|TRBD1|TRBJ1-5|15|.
CSASTGTGGNQPQHF
TGCAGTGCGAGTACCGGGACAGGGGGCAATCAGCCCCAGCATTTT
>TRBV3-1/TRBV3-2|.|TRBJ1-1|16|.
CASSQDWAAENTEAFF
TGTGCCAGCAGCCAAGATTGGGCAGCAGAGAACACTGAAGCTTTCTTT